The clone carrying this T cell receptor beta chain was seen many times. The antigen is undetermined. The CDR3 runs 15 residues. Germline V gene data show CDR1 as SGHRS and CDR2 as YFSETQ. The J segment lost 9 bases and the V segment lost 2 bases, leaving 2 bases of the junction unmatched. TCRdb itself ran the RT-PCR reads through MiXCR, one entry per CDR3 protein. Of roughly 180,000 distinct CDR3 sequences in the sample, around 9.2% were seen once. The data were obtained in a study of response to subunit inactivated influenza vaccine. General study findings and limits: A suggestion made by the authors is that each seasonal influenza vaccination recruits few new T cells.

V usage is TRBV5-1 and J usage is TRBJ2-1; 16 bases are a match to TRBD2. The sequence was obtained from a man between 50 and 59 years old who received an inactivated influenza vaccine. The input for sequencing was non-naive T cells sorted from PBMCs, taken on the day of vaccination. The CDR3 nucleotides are TGCGCCAGCAGCTTAGGGACTAGCGGGAGGGCTGAGCAGTTCTTC. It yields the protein CASSLGTSGRAEQFF.